This record looks at one T cell receptor (beta chain) sequence and its context. What it binds is unknown. These data belong to a study of shared clonotypes between healthy human individuals. General study points: Shared clonotypes across all four donors exceeded non-shared ones in generation probability.

In replicate PCRs of sorted subsets, approximately 190 ng DNA, approximately 30,000 T cell genomes, was used. Data came from immunoSEQ multiplex PCR; TCRdb stores just in-frame clones and leaves some out. The sample lists around 600,000 clones, roughly 97% occurring once. The V end lost 3 bases, the J end lost 10 bases, and 12 bases lay between the germline ends. Germline assignment: CDR1 LNHDA and CDR2 SQIVND (reference sequence). The CDR3 has 12 residues. Recent vaccinations or acute infections were absent in the healthy HIV-negative adult donors. Nashville, Tennessee was home to all donors, who were Caucasian adults.

The V and J genes are TRBV19 and TRBJ1-1, with a weak D call TRBD1 (6 bases). Material: naive CD4+ T cells sorted from blood. The subset is: CD45RA+ positively selected. The receptor was isolated from a woman in her twenties or thirties in good health. Written as DNA, the CDR3 is TGTGCCAGTAGTATTCTGGGACATTCAGCTTTCTTT. Translation gives CASSILGHSAFF.